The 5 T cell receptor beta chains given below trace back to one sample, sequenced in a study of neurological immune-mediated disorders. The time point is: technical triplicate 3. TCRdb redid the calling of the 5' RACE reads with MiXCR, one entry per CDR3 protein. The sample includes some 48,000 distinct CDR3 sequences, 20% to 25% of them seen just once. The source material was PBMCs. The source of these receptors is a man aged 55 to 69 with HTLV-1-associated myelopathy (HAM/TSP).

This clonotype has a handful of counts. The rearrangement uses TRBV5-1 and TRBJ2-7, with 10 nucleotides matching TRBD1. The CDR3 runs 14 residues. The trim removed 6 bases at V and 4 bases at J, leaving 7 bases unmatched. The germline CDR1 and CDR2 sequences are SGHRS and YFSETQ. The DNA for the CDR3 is TGCGCCAGCACCAATCCGGGACAGGGGTACGAGCAGTACTTC. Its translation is CASTNPGQGYEQYF. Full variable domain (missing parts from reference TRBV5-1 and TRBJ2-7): KAGVTQTPRYLIKTRGQQVTLSCSPISGHRSVSWYQQTPGQGLQFLFEYFSETQRNKGNFPGRFSGRQFSNSRSEMNVSTLELGDSALYLCASTNPGQGYEQYFGPGTRLTVT.

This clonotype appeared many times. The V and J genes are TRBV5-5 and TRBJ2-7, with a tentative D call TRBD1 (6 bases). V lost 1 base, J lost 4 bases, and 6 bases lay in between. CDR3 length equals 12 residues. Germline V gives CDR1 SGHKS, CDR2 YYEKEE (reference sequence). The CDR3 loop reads CASSLRGYEQYF. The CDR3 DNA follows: TGTGCCAGCAGCTTGAGGGGGTACGAGCAGTACTTC.

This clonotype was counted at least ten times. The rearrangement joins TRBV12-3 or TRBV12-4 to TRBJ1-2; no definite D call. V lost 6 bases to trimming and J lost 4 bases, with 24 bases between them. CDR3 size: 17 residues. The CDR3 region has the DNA TGTGCCAGCAGCAATGGGTTAATTGAGCAATCTGGCTATGGCTACACCTTC. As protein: CASSNGLIEQSGYGYTF.

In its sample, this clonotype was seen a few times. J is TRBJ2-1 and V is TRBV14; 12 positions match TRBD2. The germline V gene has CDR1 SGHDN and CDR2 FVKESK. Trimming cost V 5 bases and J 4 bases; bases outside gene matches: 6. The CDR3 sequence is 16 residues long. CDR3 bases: TGTGCCAGCAGCACTAGGACTAGCGGGATATACAATGAGCAGTTCTTC. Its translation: CASSTRTSGIYNEQFF.

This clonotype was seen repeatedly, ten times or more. The CDR3 nucleotides read TGTGCCAGCAGTGGACAGGGGCGCAATCAGCCCCAGCATTTT. It codes for CASSGQGRNQPQHF. The chain couples TRBV2 to TRBJ1-5, with 8 nucleotides matching TRBD1. The CDR3 sequence is 14 residues long. The trim removed 4 bases at V and 2 bases at J, leaving 1 base unmatched. Germline-derived CDR1 and CDR2 are SNHLY and FYNNEI.